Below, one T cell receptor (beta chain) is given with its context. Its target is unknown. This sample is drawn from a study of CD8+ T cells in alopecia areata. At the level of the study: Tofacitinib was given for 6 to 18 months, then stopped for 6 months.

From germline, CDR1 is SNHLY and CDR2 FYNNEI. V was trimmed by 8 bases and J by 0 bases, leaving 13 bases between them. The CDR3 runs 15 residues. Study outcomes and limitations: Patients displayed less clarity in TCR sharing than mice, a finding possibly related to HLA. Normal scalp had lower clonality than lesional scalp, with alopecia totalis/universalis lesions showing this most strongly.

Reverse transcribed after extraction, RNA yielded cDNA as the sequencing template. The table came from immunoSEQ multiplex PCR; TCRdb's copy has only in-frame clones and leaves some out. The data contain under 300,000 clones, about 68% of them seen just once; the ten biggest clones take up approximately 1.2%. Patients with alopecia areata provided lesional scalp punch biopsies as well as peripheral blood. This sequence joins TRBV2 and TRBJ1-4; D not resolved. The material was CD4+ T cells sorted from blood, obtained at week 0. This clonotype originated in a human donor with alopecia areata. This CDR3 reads CASRSDGATNEKLFF. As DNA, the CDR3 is TGTGCCAGCCGATCCGACGGTGCAACTAATGAAAAACTGTTTTTT.